These T cell receptor beta chains were read from a single sample in a study of graft-versus-host responses after intestinal transplantation. Their antigen targets remain unknown. Method: immunoSEQ multiplex PCR; TCRdb's copy keeps in-frame clones and lacks some. The data show about 85,000 clones, over 80% seen once. The source material was unstimulated CD8+ T cells sorted from spleen or lymph node cells, sampled before intestinal transplant. The receptors were gathered from a human donor who received an intestinal transplant. Both conserved end residues are part of each CDR3. A D gene is named only where the DNA matches it firmly. The size entry is marked missing in some rows and otherwise reads once, few, many or a size class.

clone_size j_call v_call d_call cdr3_aa cdr3_nt
- TRBJ1-2 TRBV14 - CASSPLGEGGHGYTF TGTGCCAGCAGCCCCCTCGGGGAAGGGGGTCATGGCTACACCTTC
- TRBJ1-1 TRBV9 - CASSAEGGNTEAFF TGTGCCAGCAGCGCCGAGGGGGGAAACACTGAAGCTTTCTTT
- TRBJ2-2 TRBV9 TRBD1 CASSVAWAGGDNGELFF TGTGCCAGCAGCGTGGCCTGGGCAGGGGGAGACAACGGGGAGCTGTTTTTT
- TRBJ2-1 TRBV5-5 - CASSFLGLTYNEQFF TGTGCCAGCAGCTTTCTAGGGCTGACCTACAATGAGCAGTTCTTC
few TRBJ2-7 TRBV6-5 TRBD2 CASSYSLAGTYEQYF TGTGCCAGCAGTTACTCACTAGCGGGGACCTACGAGCAGTACTTC
- TRBJ2-5 TRBV6-5 - CASSYLLRARETQYF TGTGCCAGCAGTTATCTCTTGAGGGCGAGAGAGACCCAGTACTTC
- TRBJ2-1 TRBV4-1 TRBD2 CASSPGRGNEQFF TGCGCCAGCAGCCCGGGGAGGGGCAATGAGCAGTTCTTC
- TRBJ2-1 TRBV5-4 - CASSISNEQFF TGTGCCAGCAGCATATCCAATGAGCAGTTCTTC
- TRBJ1-5 TRBV6-5 - CASRDSSNQPQHF TGTGCCAGCAGGGACAGCAGCAATCAGCCCCAGCATTTT
- TRBJ2-1 TRBV4-1 - CASSRRSISGANNEQFF TGCGCCAGCAGCCGCAGGTCGATTAGCGGAGCGAACAATGAGCAGTTCTTC
- TRBJ2-7 TRBV23-1 - CASLPRPRSPSSYEQYF TGCGCCAGCCTGCCACGCCCTAGGTCTCCAAGCTCCTACGAGCAGTACTTC
- TRBJ2-7 TRBV13 TRBD1 CASSLVDRAYEQYF TGTGCCAGCAGCTTGGTGGACAGGGCCTACGAGCAGTACTTC
large TRBJ2-5 TRBV28 - CASSLVIQGGGQVQETQYF TGTGCCAGCAGTTTAGTGATACAGGGGGGGGGCCAGGTCCAAGAGACCCAGTACTTC
- TRBJ1-5 TRBV15 TRBD1 CATGTGNQPQHF TGTGCCACCGGGACAGGAAATCAGCCCCAGCATTTT
- TRBJ2-2 TRBV27 - CASRGPTLVTGELFF TGTGCCAGCAGAGGCCCTACACTTGTCACCGGGGAGCTGTTTTTT
- TRBJ2-4 TRBV9 - CASSAGGGQTGNIQYF TGTGCCAGCAGCGCTGGCGGAGGACAAACGGGTAACATTCAGTACTTC
- TRBJ2-1 TRBV7-9 - CASSSIPWVGQFF TGTGCCAGCAGCTCGATCCCCTGGGTAGGGCAGTTCTTC
- TRBJ2-2 TRBV6-5 - CARWTGTGELFF TGTGCCAGATGGACGGGAACCGGGGAGCTGTTTTTT
- TRBJ2-1 TRBV13 - CASSNGGGKVGNEQFF TGTGCCAGCAGCAACGGGGGCGGGAAGGTAGGAAATGAGCAGTTCTTC
- TRBJ2-5 TRBV7-3 TRBD1 CASSLTGDRPPRETQYF TGTGCCAGCAGCTTAACCGGGGACAGGCCCCCACGGGAGACCCAGTACTTC
- TRBJ1-5 TRBV28 - CASSPTGFNQPQHF TGTGCCAGCAGTCCAACGGGATTTAATCAGCCCCAGCATTTT
- TRBJ2-7 TRBV10-2 - CANTSSGVHEQYF TGCGCCAACACTAGTTCAGGGGTCCACGAGCAGTACTTC
- TRBJ2-3 TRBV5-6 TRBD2 CASSLALAGSTDTQYF TGTGCCAGCAGCTTGGCCCTAGCGGGGAGCACAGATACGCAGTATTTT
few TRBJ2-7 TRBV27 TRBD1 CASSSLGQGSYEQYF TGTGCCAGCAGTTCCCTCGGACAGGGTTCCTACGAGCAGTACTTC
few TRBJ2-1 TRBV2 TRBD2 CASSDGLAGVDEQFF TGTGCCAGCAGCGACGGACTAGCGGGAGTCGATGAGCAGTTCTTC
- TRBJ2-1 TRBV18 - CASSLRTVRNEQFF TGTGCCAGCTCACTTCGGACTGTACGCAATGAGCAGTTCTTC
- TRBJ1-1 TRBV9 TRBD1 CASSPRTGAGTEAFF TGTGCCAGCAGCCCGCGGACAGGGGCGGGGACTGAAGCTTTCTTT
- TRBJ2-1 TRBV27 - CASSLIGTPYNEQFF TGTGCCAGCAGTTTGATCGGCACCCCCTACAATGAGCAGTTCTTC
once TRBJ1-3 TRBV7-9 TRBD1 CASSPLGRGSSGNTIYF TGTGCCAGCAGCCCCCTGGGCAGGGGGAGCTCTGGAAACACCATATATTTT
- TRBJ2-5 TRBV6-5 - CASSYSGDTYQETQYF TGTGCCAGCAGTTACAGCGGGGACACCTACCAAGAGACCCAGTACTTC
- TRBJ2-1 TRBV7-2 - CASSLDLSNNEQFF TGTGCCAGCAGCTTAGACCTTTCGAACAATGAGCAGTTCTTC
- TRBJ2-5 TRBV27 TRBD2 CASTPGGYQETQYF TGTGCCAGCACCCCGGGAGGGTATCAAGAGACCCAGTACTTC
- TRBJ2-1 TRBV23-1 TRBD2 CASPLKAARGGSYNEQFF TGCGCCAGCCCACTCAAAGCCGCCCGCGGCGGGAGCTACAATGAGCAGTTCTTC
- TRBJ2-7 TRBV6-1 - CAISDWQDQVLYEQYF TGTGCCATCAGTGATTGGCAAGACCAGGTCCTCTACGAGCAGTACTTC
- TRBJ2-1 TRBV27 TRBD2 CASSHQAGTSYNEQFF TGTGCCAGCAGTCACCAAGCGGGGACTTCCTACAATGAGCAGTTCTTC
- TRBJ2-5 TRBV4-1 TRBD2 CASALAGDLQETQYF TGCGCCAGCGCTTTAGCGGGCGACCTGCAAGAGACCCAGTACTTC
- TRBJ2-7 TRBV5-1 TRBD2 CASSLEGLAGGTYEQYF TGCGCCAGCAGCTTGGAAGGGCTAGCGGGAGGGACCTACGAGCAGTACTTC
- TRBJ2-1 TRBV5-6 - CASSLPNNEQFF TGTGCCAGCAGCTTGCCCAATAATGAGCAGTTCTTC
- TRBJ1-1 TRBV4-1 TRBD1 CASSQVGGQGKNTEAFF TGCGCCAGCAGCCAAGTCGGGGGACAGGGCAAGAACACTGAAGCTTTCTTT
few TRBJ2-7 TRBV10-3 - CAISKWTATYEQYF TGTGCCATCAGCAAATGGACAGCCACCTACGAGCAGTACTTC
- TRBJ2-2 TRBV6-6 TRBD2 CASIVTSGGEGELFF TGTGCCAGCATTGTGACTAGCGGGGGGGAAGGGGAGCTGTTTTTT
once TRBJ2-3 TRBV6-1 - CASSDYGATTDTQYF TGTGCCAGCAGTGATTATGGGGCGACCACAGATACGCAGTATTTT
- TRBJ2-3 TRBV19 - CASMSPRGRGTDTQYF TGTGCCAGTATGAGCCCCAGGGGTCGGGGAACAGATACGCAGTATTTT
once TRBJ1-1 TRBV30 - CAWSMNTEAFF TGTGCCTGGAGCATGAACACTGAAGCTTTCTTT
- TRBJ2-1 TRBV11-3 TRBD2 CASSLDPPAGGQDEQFF TGTGCCAGCAGCTTAGATCCCCCAGCGGGAGGGCAGGATGAGCAGTTCTTC
few TRBJ2-7 TRBV5-3 TRBD1 CARSCTRGPYEQYF TGTGCCAGAAGCTGCACTAGGGGGCCCTACGAGCAGTACTTC
- TRBJ2-7 TRBV9 - CASSVNYRANYEQYF TGTGCCAGCAGCGTAAATTATAGGGCCAATTACGAGCAGTACTTC
- TRBJ2-1 TRBV10-3 TRBD2 CAITARLLAGRNEQFF TGTGCCATCACCGCCCGCCTACTAGCGGGACGCAATGAGCAGTTCTTC
once TRBJ2-3 TRBV6-1 TRBD1 CASSEADREYTDTQYF TGTGCCAGCAGTGAAGCTGACAGGGAATACACAGATACGCAGTATTTT
- TRBJ1-4 TRBV7-9 - CASRDMDEKLFF TGTGCCAGCCGGGACATGGATGAAAAACTGTTTTTT
- TRBJ2-1 TRBV19 TRBD2 CASSRLAGGDEQFF TGTGCCAGTAGTAGACTAGCGGGGGGGGATGAGCAGTTCTTC
- TRBJ2-5 TRBV19 - CASSLRNQETQYF TGTGCCAGTAGTTTACGAAACCAAGAGACCCAGTACTTC
- TRBJ1-5 TRBV27 - CASSLARNNQPQHF TGTGCCAGCAGTTTAGCTAGAAACAATCAGCCCCAGCATTTT
- TRBJ2-7 TRBV27 TRBD2 CASSFASGASYEQYF TGTGCCAGCAGTTTTGCTAGCGGGGCCTCCTACGAGCAGTACTTC
- TRBJ1-1 TRBV4-1 - CASSQVGQNTEAFF TGCGCCAGCAGCCAAGTAGGCCAGAACACTGAAGCTTTCTTT
- TRBJ2-3 TRBV30 - CAWSPGEGTDTQYF TGTGCCTGGAGTCCGGGAGAGGGCACAGATACGCAGTATTTT
- TRBJ2-7 TRBV6-5 TRBD1 CASSYTGQGYEQYF TGTGCCAGCAGTTATACGGGACAGGGCTACGAGCAGTACTTC